These 28 T cell receptor beta chains were sequenced from one sample in a study of T cells after yellow fever vaccination. MiXCR was run by TCRdb on the 5' RACE reads, yielding one entry per CDR3 protein. This table has about 340,000 distinct CDR3 sequences, about an eighth appearing once. Here the sequenced sample was CD4+ T cells sorted from PBMCs, taken 15 days after the yellow fever booster vaccination. Every receptor here comes from a man between 18 and 35 years old who received the YFV17D yellow fever vaccine.

This clonotype came up a few times. The chain joins TRBV7-2 to TRBJ2-2, with no clear D. The ends were cut back, 5 bases at V and 6 bases at J, with 13 bases in the middle. The CDR3 loop spans 14 amino acids. Germline CDR1 reads SGHTA; CDR2 reads FQGNSA. CDR3 DNA sequence: TGTGCCAGCAGCACCGAAAGCACGGCCGGGGAGCTGTTTTTT. As protein: CASSTESTAGELFF.

CDR3 sequence: CASSLMRLENTGELFF. As DNA, the CDR3 is TGTGCCAGCAGCTTAATGCGTCTAGAGAACACCGGGGAGCTGTTTTTT. J is TRBJ2-2 and V is TRBV7-2, with D hard to call. There are 16 residues in the CDR3. V dropped 2 bases and J dropped 1 base, with 11 bases sitting between them. Germline V gene data show CDR1 as SGHTA and CDR2 as FQGNSA.

This clonotype has a handful of counts. This rearrangement joins TRBV11-2 to TRBJ1-1, with unresolved D. From germline, CDR1 is SGHAT and CDR2 FQNNGV. There are 13 residues in the CDR3. The ends were cut back, 0 bases at V and 3 bases at J, with 5 bases in the middle. CDR3 bases: TGTGCCAGCAGCTTAGAGAGGGACACTGAAGCTTTCTTT. Amino acid sequence: CASSLERDTEAFF.

CDR3 bases: TGTGCCAGCAGCGTATCGGGACTAGCTGTCGGGGAGCTGTTTTTT. This encodes CASSVSGLAVGELFF. This sequence joins TRBV9 and TRBJ2-2, with TRBD2 matching 9 bases. Germline V gives CDR1 SGDLS, CDR2 YYNGEE. V gave up 1 base and J gave up 7 bases; unmatched junction bases: 5. This CDR3 is built from 15 residues.

This clonotype was seen only a few times. The chain carries TRBV5-1 and TRBJ1-4, with a weak D call TRBD1 (5 bases). CDR3 length equals 16 residues. V was trimmed by 3 bases and J by 7 bases, leaving 19 bases between them. Germline V lookup: CDR1 SGHRS, CDR2 YFSETQ. CDR3 DNA: TGCGCCAGCAGCTGGGGAGACAGACCCAGAGGTGAAAAACTGTTTTTT. Protein product: CASSWGDRPRGEKLFF. Combining the CDR3 with reference TRBV5-1 and TRBJ1-4 gives the whole variable domain KAGVTQTPRYLIKTRGQQVTLSCSPISGHRSVSWYQQTPGQGLQFLFEYFSETQRNKGNFPGRFSGRQFSNSRSEMNVSTLELGDSALYLCASSWGDRPRGEKLFFGSGTQLSVL.

This clonotype was recorded a few times. The V gene is TRBV28, the J gene TRBJ2-7; possibly TRBD2 for D (5 bases). V was pared by 3 bases and J by 3 bases, with 15 bases between. CDR3 length: 15 amino acids. Germline lookup yields CDR1 MDHEN and CDR2 SYDVKM. The CDR3 protein is CASSLRETSIYEQYV. As DNA, the CDR3 is TGTGCCAGCAGTTTGAGGGAGACAAGTATCTACGAGCAGTACGTC.

This chain uses TRBV6-5 with TRBJ1-2; no clear D gene. The CDR3 spans 13 residues. Germline assignment: CDR1 MNHEY and CDR2 SVGAGI. Trimming removed 6 bases at V and 2 bases at J, with 10 bases between. CDR3 nucleotides: TGTGCCAGCAGCCCTACATCAAACTATGGCTACACCTTC. Amino acids: CASSPTSNYGYTF.

This clonotype was recorded many times. The chain links TRBV7-9 to TRBJ2-2; possibly TRBD1 for D (6 bases). V was shortened by 5 bases and J by 3 bases, with 16 bases between the two germline ends. Per the germline V gene, CDR1 is SEHNR and CDR2 is FQNEAQ (reference sequence). This CDR3 is 16 amino acids long. The CDR3 DNA follows: TGTGCCAGCAGCCCCAACCCAGGGGTTTACACCGGGGAGCTGTTTTTT. It specifies CASSPNPGVYTGELFF.

This clonotype was observed a few times. The V gene is TRBV9, the J gene TRBJ2-7, with a tentative D call TRBD2 (5 bases). The CDR3 has 14 amino acids. CDR1 is SGDLS, CDR2 YYNGEE, per germline. Trimming shortened V by 0 bases and J by 5 bases, and 12 bases separated the two germline ends. CDR3 sequence: CASSVVKGRDEQYF. The CDR3 bases are TGTGCCAGCAGCGTAGTGAAAGGGAGAGACGAGCAGTACTTC.

The chain uses TRBV6-1 and TRBJ1-2; perhaps TRBD1 as D (5 bases). The CDR3 is made up of 13 amino acids. Germline V gives CDR1 MNHNS, CDR2 SASEGT. Deletions cut 7 bases from V and 7 bases from J, with 16 bases between. CDR3 in amino acids: CASTKDREGGYTF. The CDR3 DNA follows: TGTGCCAGCACGAAAGACAGAGAAGGTGGCTACACCTTC.

V and J are TRBV21-1 and TRBJ2-2; whether TRBD2, the table's D call, matches the DNA was not checked. TRBV21-1 is designated a pseudogene. CDR3 length: 20 amino acids. The CDR3 here is CASSKEGSAGVPFGTGELFF. The DNA of the CDR3 is TGTGCCAGCAGCAAAGAAGGGTCAGCGGGGGTCCCGTTCGGCACCGGGGAGCTGTTTTTT.

This clonotype was recorded a few times. V and J are TRBV9 and TRBJ2-2; D is ambiguous. Trimming pared 0 bases from V and 7 bases from J, leaving 7 bases between. CDR1 is SGDLS and CDR2 is YYNGEE in the germline V gene. The CDR3 runs to 13 residues. Written as DNA, the CDR3 is TGTGCCAGCAGCGTAGAGTCCAACGGGGAGCTGTTTTTT. This sequence encodes CASSVESNGELFF. Full variable domain (remainder filled in from reference TRBV9 and TRBJ2-2): DSGVTQTPKHLITATGQRVTLRCSPRSGDLSVYWYQQSLDQGLQFLIQYYNGEERAKGNILERFSAQQFPDLHSELNLSSLELGDSALYFCASSVESNGELFFGEGSRLTVL.

This clonotype was found a few times. The chain is built from TRBV28 and TRBJ2-7; D not certain. CDR1 MDHEN and CDR2 SYDVKM come from the germline V gene. This CDR3 has 13 amino acids. Trimming cost V 4 bases and J 2 bases, with 9 bases left between them. CDR3 region: CASSSIRTYEQYV. The CDR3 bases are TGTGCCAGCAGTTCGATCCGGACCTACGAGCAGTACGTC.

This clonotype was seen many times. The rearrangement joins TRBV7-9 to TRBJ2-5, with D possibly called TRBD1 or TRBD2 (5 bases each). The CDR3 consists of 14 residues. CDR1 and CDR2 from the germline V gene are SEHNR and FQNEAQ (reference sequence). The V gene lost 3 bases and the J gene lost 2 bases, with 10 bases spanning the gap. CDR3 in amino acids: CASSLGTSQETQYF. The CDR3 DNA follows: TGTGCCAGCAGCTTGGGGACGTCGCAAGAGACCCAGTACTTC.

This clonotype occurred a few times. This chain connects TRBV18 to TRBJ2-7, with a possible D match to TRBD2 (5 bases). Trimming shortened V by 6 bases and J by 4 bases, and 10 bases separated the two germline ends. The V gene's germline CDR1 is KGHSH and CDR2 LQKENI. The CDR3 runs to 12 residues. CDR3 protein: CASSGEGYEQYF. The CDR3 DNA reads TGTGCCAGCTCCGGCGAGGGTTACGAGCAGTACTTC.

The V and J genes are TRBV7-2 and TRBJ2-2; a weak D match, TRBD2 (6 bases). This CDR3 is built from 18 residues. CDR1 is SGHTA, CDR2 FQGNSA, per germline. With 5 bases removed from V and 7 bases from J, the gap between germline ends came to 26 bases. The CDR3 reads CASSKYTDLAGFGGELFF. The CDR3 nucleotides read TGTGCCAGCAGCAAATATACGGACTTGGCGGGGTTTGGCGGGGAGCTGTTTTTT. The variable domain in full, completed from reference TRBV7-2 and TRBJ2-2, reads GAGVSQSPSNKVTEKGKDVELRCDPISGHTALYWYRQSLGQGLEFLIYFQGNSAPDKSGLPSDRFSAERTGGSVSTLTIQRTQQEDSAVYLCASSKYTDLAGFGGELFFGEGSRLTVL.

This clonotype was observed a handful of times. This sequence joins TRBV4-2 and TRBJ1-3; D is perhaps TRBD1 (5 bases). Per the germline V gene, CDR1 is LGHNA and CDR2 is YNFKEQ. This CDR3 has 19 amino acids. V was clipped by 0 bases and J by 2 bases, with 20 bases between them. This CDR3 is CASSQDPRARGFAGNTIYF. The CDR3, as DNA: TGTGCCAGCAGCCAAGATCCCAGGGCGCGGGGGTTTGCTGGAAACACCATATATTTT.

In this sample, this clonotype turned up many times. This sequence joins TRBV4-2 and TRBJ2-5; 9 positions match TRBD2. Trimming at V came to 2 bases and at J to 3 bases, leaving 16 bases not matched to a gene. The germline gives CDR1 LGHNA, CDR2 YNFKEQ. This CDR3 has 19 residues. The CDR3 loop reads CASSQRSSGDGWFEETQYF. CDR3 nucleotides: TGTGCCAGCAGCCAACGTTCTAGCGGGGATGGTTGGTTCGAAGAGACCCAGTACTTC.

CDR3 nucleotide sequence: TGTGCCAGCAGTTCCCCCCAGGGAGCGGGCTACACCTTC. Its translation: CASSSPQGAGYTF. This chain uses TRBV28 with TRBJ1-2; tentative D call: TRBD1 (5 bases). This CDR3 has 13 amino acids. Per germline, CDR1 MDHEN and CDR2 SYDVKM. V shed 4 bases and J shed 8 bases, with 14 bases lying between them.

This clonotype was seen a handful of times. This chain connects TRBV9 to TRBJ2-3; unclear D gene. Germline CDR1 SGDLS, CDR2 YYNGEE. The CDR3 contains 11 residues. With 1 base removed from V and 5 bases from J, the gap between germline ends came to 2 bases. The CDR3 sequence: CASSVKDTQYF. CDR3 nucleotide sequence: TGTGCCAGCAGCGTAAAAGATACGCAGTATTTT.

The chain combines TRBV28 with TRBJ1-1; D uncertain. The V gene's germline CDR1 is MDHEN and CDR2 SYDVKM. The V gene lost 8 bases and the J gene lost 1 base, with 11 bases spanning the gap. The CDR3 has 13 residues. CDR3 protein: CASVGPPNTEAFF. The CDR3 coding sequence is TGTGCCAGCGTAGGGCCTCCGAACACTGAAGCTTTCTTT.

The chain carries TRBV5-6 and TRBJ2-6; D ambiguous. The CDR3 totals 14 residues. Germline V gene sequence: CDR1 SGHDT, CDR2 YYEEEE. Trimming removed 6 bases at V and 0 bases at J, with 7 bases between. This chain's CDR3 is CASIPSSGANVLTF. Written as DNA, the CDR3 is TGTGCCAGCATCCCAAGCTCTGGGGCCAACGTCCTGACTTTC.

The chain links TRBV6-5 to TRBJ1-2, with D maybe TRBD1 (6 bases). The CDR3 sequence is 16 residues long. Germline assignment: CDR1 MNHEY and CDR2 SVGAGI. V was cut by 6 bases and J by 2 bases, with 19 bases left in between. The CDR3 DNA sequence: TGTGCCAGCAGGCCTAGGACAGCAGTTACAAACTATGGCTACACCTTC. Amino acids: CASRPRTAVTNYGYTF.

This clonotype was seen a few times. J is TRBJ2-6 and V is TRBV18; no clear D gene. Trimming took 0 bases from V and 2 from J, leaving 14 bases between them. The germline CDR1 and CDR2 sequences are KGHSH and LQKENI. There are 18 residues in the CDR3. CDR3 nucleotide sequence: TGTGCCAGCTCACCACCGGTGTCGGGTGACGCTGGGGCCAACGTCCTGACTTTC. It codes for CASSPPVSGDAGANVLTF.

Only a few counts were recorded for this clonotype. V usage is TRBV11-2 and J usage is TRBJ1-1, with D unclear. CDR1 SGHAT and CDR2 FQNNGV come from the germline V gene. V shed 2 bases and J shed 1 base, with 5 bases lying between them. The CDR3 contains 13 residues. CDR3 sequence (DNA): TGTGCCAGCAGCTTATGGAGGAACACTGAAGCTTTCTTT. Protein: CASSLWRNTEAFF.

This clonotype was recorded at least ten times. The chain links TRBV2 to TRBJ1-1; 7 nucleotides line up with TRBD1. The germline V gene has CDR1 SNHLY and CDR2 FYNNEI. Losses at the gene ends were 2 bases for V and 8 bases for J; bases not matched to a gene: 2. The CDR3 spans 12 residues. This chain's CDR3 is CASSEQGVEAFF. DNA for the CDR3: TGTGCCAGCAGTGAACAGGGGGTGGAAGCTTTCTTT.

This clonotype was seen a few times. V gene TRBV3-1 combines with J gene TRBJ1-5; D is perhaps TRBD1 (6 bases). V shed 8 bases and J shed 0 bases, with 14 bases lying between them. The germline V gene encodes CDR1 LGHDT and CDR2 YNNKEL (reference sequence). This CDR3 contains 15 residues. The CDR3 region has the DNA TGTGCCAGCTCTGGGACAAAGAATAGCAATCAGCCCCAGCATTTT. Translating it yields CASSGTKNSNQPQHF.

This clonotype has more than one count but fewer than ten. The chain employs TRBV28 and TRBJ2-7, with 14 nucleotides matching TRBD2. The germline V gene has CDR1 MDHEN and CDR2 SYDVKM. V was clipped by 4 bases and J by 0 bases; unmatched bases: 8. The CDR3 loop spans 18 amino acids. The DNA of the CDR3 is TGTGCCAGCAGTTCGAGGACTAGCGGGGGGCTGAGCTCCTACGAGCAGTACGTC. It is translated as CASSSRTSGGLSSYEQYV.